This TCR beta chain was identified during a study of OX40 agonist ivuxolimab in advanced cancers. The wider study: The dose-escalation group included hepatocellular carcinoma, melanoma, renal cell carcinoma and head and neck cancer. Study-level results: Expanded peripheral T cell antigen specificity was not determined.

As to this clone: Its antigen is unknown.

This table comes from immunoSEQ multiplex PCR, and its TCRdb copy is limited to in-frame clones, with some not included. The sample has 40,000 to 60,000 clones, approximately 85% seen once. This receptor was identified in an adult with an advanced solid tumor such as melanoma, head and neck, liver or kidney cancer. The sequencing here drew on CD4+ or CD8+ T cells sorted from blood, taken in a trial of the OX40 agonist ivuxolimab.

CDR3 region: CASSKVGGRGTDTQYF. The CDR3 nucleotides read TGTGCCAGCAGCAAAGTTGGGGGGCGCGGGACAGATACGCAGTATTTT. The genes are TRBV21-1 and TRBJ2-3. TRBV21-1 is noted as a pseudogene. The CDR3 consists of 16 residues.